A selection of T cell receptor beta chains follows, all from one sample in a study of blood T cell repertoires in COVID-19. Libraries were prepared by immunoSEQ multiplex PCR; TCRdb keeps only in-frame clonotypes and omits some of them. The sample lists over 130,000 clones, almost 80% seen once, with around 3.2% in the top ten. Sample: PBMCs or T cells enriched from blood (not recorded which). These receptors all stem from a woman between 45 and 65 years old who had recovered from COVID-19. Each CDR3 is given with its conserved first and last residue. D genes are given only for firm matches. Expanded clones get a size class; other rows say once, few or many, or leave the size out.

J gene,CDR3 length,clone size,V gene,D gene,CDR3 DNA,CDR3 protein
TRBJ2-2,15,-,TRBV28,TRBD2,TGTGCCAGCAGTTTAAGCGGGACTAGCACCGGGGAGCTGTTTTTT,CASSLSGTSTGELFF
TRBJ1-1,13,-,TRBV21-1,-,TGTGCCAGCAGCAAAGCACTAAACACTGAAGCTTTCTTT,CASSKALNTEAFF
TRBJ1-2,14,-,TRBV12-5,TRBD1,TGTGCTAGTGACAGGGGAAAGAATAACTATGGCTACACCTTC,CASDRGKNNYGYTF
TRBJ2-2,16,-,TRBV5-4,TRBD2,TGTGCCAGCAGCCTGGGACTAGCGGGGGACACCGGGGAGCTGTTTTTT,CASSLGLAGDTGELFF
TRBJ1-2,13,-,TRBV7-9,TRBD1,TGTGCCAGCACCCTAGGGACAGGGGAAGGCTACACCTTC,CASTLGTGEGYTF
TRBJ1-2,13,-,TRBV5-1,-,TGCGCCAGCAGCTCCGCCCTCCGGGGTGGCTACACCTTC,CASSSALRGGYTF
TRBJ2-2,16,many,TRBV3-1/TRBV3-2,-,TGTGCCAGCAGCCAAGACGGAGGGTCTTACACCGGGGAGCTGTTTTTT,CASSQDGGSYTGELFF
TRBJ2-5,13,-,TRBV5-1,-,TGCGCCAGCAGCTTAAACGGGGTAGAGACCCAGTACTTC,CASSLNGVETQYF
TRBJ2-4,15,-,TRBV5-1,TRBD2,TGCGCCAGCAGTCCAAGCACTGGCGGGAGGAACATTCAGTACTTC,CASSPSTGGRNIQYF
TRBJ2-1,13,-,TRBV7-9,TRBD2,TGTGCCAGCAGCCCTGGACTAGGGAATGAGCAGTTCTTC,CASSPGLGNEQFF
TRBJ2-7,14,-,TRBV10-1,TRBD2,TGCGCCACGCCGGGACTAGCCTCCTCCTACGAGCAGTACTTC,CATPGLASSYEQYF
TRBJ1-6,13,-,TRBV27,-,TGTGCCAGCAGTTTCTTTGAGGCAGCGCCCCTCCACTTT,CASSFFEAAPLHF
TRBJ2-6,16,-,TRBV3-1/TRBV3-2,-,TGTGCCAGCAGCCAAGATCTAGGAACTGGGGCCAACGTCCTGACTTTC,CASSQDLGTGANVLTF
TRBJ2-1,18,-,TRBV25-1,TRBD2,TGTGCCAGCCAGACTAGCGGGGGCCCGACAGGGTTTTACAATGAGCAGTTCTTC,CASQTSGGPTGFYNEQFF
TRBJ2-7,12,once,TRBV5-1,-,TGCGCCAGCAGCTTGGAAGGGAGCGAGCAGTACTTC,CASSLEGSEQYF
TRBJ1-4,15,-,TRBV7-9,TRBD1,TGTGCCAGCAGAGCCGACAGGGGGTTTAATGAAAAACTGTTTTTT,CASRADRGFNEKLFF
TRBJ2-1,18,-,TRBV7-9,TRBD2,TGTGCCAGCAACCGCGGATGGGAGCGGGAGCCACCCGGGGATGAGCAGTTCTTC,CASNRGWEREPPGDEQFF
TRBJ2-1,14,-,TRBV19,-,TGTGCCAGTAAGGTGGGGGGAACCTACAATGAGCAGTTCTTC,CASKVGGTYNEQFF
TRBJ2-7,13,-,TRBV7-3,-,TGTGCCAGCAGCTTTGATCAGGGATACGAGCAGTACTTC,CASSFDQGYEQYF
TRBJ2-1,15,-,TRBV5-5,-,TGTGCCAGCAGGTCACGGACAGCGATGTTCGATGAGCAGTTCTTC,CASRSRTAMFDEQFF
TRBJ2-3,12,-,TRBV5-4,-,TGTGCCAGCAGCCGCCTAGCAGATACGCAGTATTTT,CASSRLADTQYF
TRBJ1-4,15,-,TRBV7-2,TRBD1,TGTGCCAGCAGCTTAGTCAGGGGGGTAGAGGAAAAACTGTTTTTT,CASSLVRGVEEKLFF
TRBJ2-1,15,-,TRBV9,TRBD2,TGTGCCAGCAGCGGGACTAGCGGGGGGGCCAATGAGCAGTTCTTC,CASSGTSGGANEQFF
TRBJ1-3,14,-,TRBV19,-,TGTGCCAGTACTGCGAGGGTCTCTGGAAACACCATATATTTT,CASTARVSGNTIYF
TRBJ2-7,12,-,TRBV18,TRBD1,TGTGCCAGCTCTCGACAGGGGGGCGAGCAGTACTTC,CASSRQGGEQYF
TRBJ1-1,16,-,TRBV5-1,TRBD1,TGCGCCAGCAGCGGAGGGACAGGGCGGCCGAACACTGAAGCTTTCTTT,CASSGGTGRPNTEAFF
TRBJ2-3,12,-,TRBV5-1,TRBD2,TGCGCCAGCAGTTCGGGGGGAGATACGCAGTATTTT,CASSSGGDTQYF
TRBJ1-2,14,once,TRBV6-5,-,TGTGCCAGCAGTTTGGCAGGGGAGCTCTATGGCTACACCTTC,CASSLAGELYGYTF
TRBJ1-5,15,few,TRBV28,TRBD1,TGTGCCAGCAGTACACTACAGGGGCTCAATCAGCCCCAGCATTTT,CASSTLQGLNQPQHF
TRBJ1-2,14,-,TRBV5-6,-,TGTGCCAGCAGCCGTAAACAGGGTAACTATGGCTACACCTTC,CASSRKQGNYGYTF
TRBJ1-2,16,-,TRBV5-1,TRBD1,TGCGCCAGCAGCTCCTGGACAGGGGGTAGTTACTATGGCTACACCTTC,CASSSWTGGSYYGYTF
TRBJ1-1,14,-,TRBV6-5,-,TGTGCCAGCAGTTCCTCAAGCATGAACACTGAAGCTTTCTTT,CASSSSSMNTEAFF
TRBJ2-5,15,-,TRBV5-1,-,TGCGCCAGCAGCTCCACCTCAGGGCTTTTAGAGACCCAGTACTTC,CASSSTSGLLETQYF
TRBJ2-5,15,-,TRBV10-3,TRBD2,TGTGCCACCCGACCTATAGCGGGGGGCAAGGAGACCCAGTACTTC,CATRPIAGGKETQYF
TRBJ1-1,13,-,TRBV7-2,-,TGTGCCAGCAGCAACCGGGAGAACACTGAAGCTTTCTTT,CASSNRENTEAFF
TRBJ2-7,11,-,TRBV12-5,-,TGTGCTAGTGGTTCCCAGGTGGAGCAGTACTTC,CASGSQVEQYF
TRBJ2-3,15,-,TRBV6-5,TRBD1,TGTGCCAGCGAACGGACAGGGGCCGCCACAGATACGCAGTATTTT,CASERTGAATDTQYF
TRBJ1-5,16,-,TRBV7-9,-,TGTGCCAGCAGCTTAGCCGCGGGGTTGGGCAATCAGCCCCAGCATTTT,CASSLAAGLGNQPQHF
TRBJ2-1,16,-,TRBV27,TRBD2,TGTGCCAGCAGTTTATACCGCGGCGGGGGGGCCAATGAGCAGTTCTTC,CASSLYRGGGANEQFF
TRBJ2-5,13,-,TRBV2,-,TGTGCCAGCGAGGTACGGTGGAAAGAGACCCAGTACTTC,CASEVRWKETQYF
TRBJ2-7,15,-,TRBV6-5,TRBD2,TGTGCCAGCACCGCCCGGACTAGCGGGACTTACGAGCAGTACTTC,CASTARTSGTYEQYF
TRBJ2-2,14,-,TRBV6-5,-,TGTGCCAGCAGGGACAGGAGGGTAGGCGGGGAGCTGTTTTTT,CASRDRRVGGELFF
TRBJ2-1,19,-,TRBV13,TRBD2,TGTGCCAGCAGCTTAGTTGGCGGGGGGGCCCTTAGTTCCTACAATGAGCAGTTCTTC,CASSLVGGGALSSYNEQFF
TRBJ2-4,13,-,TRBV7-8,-,TGTGCCAGCAGCTTAGCAGCGAGGAACATTCAGTACTTC,CASSLAARNIQYF
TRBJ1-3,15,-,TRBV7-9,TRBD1,TGTGCCAGCAGCCTTCGACAGGGCTGGGAAAACACCATATATTTT,CASSLRQGWENTIYF
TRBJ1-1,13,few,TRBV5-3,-,TGTGCCAGAAGCCCAACCCACCACCAGGAAGCTTTCTTT,CARSPTHHQEAFF
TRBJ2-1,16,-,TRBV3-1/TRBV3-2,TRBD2,TGTGCCAGCAGCCAAGCCCCTAGCGGGGCTTACAATGAGCAGTTCTTC,CASSQAPSGAYNEQFF
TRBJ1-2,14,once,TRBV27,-,TGTGCCAGCAGATTACAGGGCTCCTACTATGGCTACACCTTC,CASRLQGSYYGYTF
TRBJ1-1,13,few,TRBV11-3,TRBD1,TGTGCCAGCAGCACAGGGGCCAACACTGAAGCTTTCTTT,CASSTGANTEAFF
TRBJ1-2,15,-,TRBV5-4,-,TGTGCCAGCAGCCGGGGTGGGGAGGCGAACTATGGCTACACCTTC,CASSRGGEANYGYTF
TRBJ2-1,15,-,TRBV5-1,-,TGCGCCAGCAGCTCCGACAGGAACTCCTACAATGAGCAGTTCTTC,CASSSDRNSYNEQFF
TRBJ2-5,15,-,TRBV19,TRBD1,TGTGCCAGTAGTACCGGGACAGGGAGTCTTCGGACCCAGTACTTC,CASSTGTGSLRTQYF
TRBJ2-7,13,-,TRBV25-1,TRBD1,TGTGCCAGCAGTGCAGGGGGCGGCTACGAGCAGTACTTC,CASSAGGGYEQYF
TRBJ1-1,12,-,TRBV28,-,TGTGCCAGCAGTTTACCACTCTCTGAAGCTTTCTTT,CASSLPLSEAFF
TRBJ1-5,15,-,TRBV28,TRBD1,TGTGCCAGCAGACCCGGGGACAGGGAGGGGCAGCCCCAGCATTTT,CASRPGDREGQPQHF